The rows below give T cell receptor beta chains drawn from one sample of a study of neurological immune-mediated disorders. MiXCR was run by TCRdb on the 5' RACE reads, yielding one entry per CDR3 protein. The table has about 54,000 distinct CDR3 sequences, approximately 3.6% seen once; the top ten hold 1.9%. The sequenced sample consisted of CD4+ T cells from blood. The source is a woman aged 35 to 49 with multiple sclerosis. CDR3s include the opening cysteine and the closing phenylalanine or tryptophan. D genes are given only for firm matches. The size of a clone is reported for some rows only, either as once, few or many, or as a class for expanded clones.

d_gene,abundance,v_gene,j_gene,CDR3nt,CDR3aa
TRBD2,many,TRBV20-1,TRBJ2-3,TGCAGTGCTAGAGGGCTAGCGGGGGCCCGCCCCCCAGATACGCAGTATTTT,CSARGLAGARPPDTQYF
.,few,TRBV6-1,TRBJ1-2,TGTGCCAGCAGTGAACCCTCCTTGAGGGTTCCTGGCTACACCTTC,CASSEPSLRVPGYTF
.,many,TRBV5-1,TRBJ2-7,TGCGCCAGCAGCTTGGGGGCCAGTACCTACGAGCAGTACTTC,CASSLGASTYEQYF
.,few,TRBV11-2,TRBJ1-3,TGTGCCAGCAGCGTAATGGCCGCCGGTCGGGGGTCCTCTGGAAACACCATATATTTT,CASSVMAAGRGSSGNTIYF
.,many,TRBV25-1,TRBJ2-2,TGTGCCAGCAGTGACCCTGGGGACACCGGGGAGCTGTTTTTT,CASSDPGDTGELFF
TRBD1,many,TRBV5-1,TRBJ1-4,TGCGCCAGCAGCCCCTTGACAGGGACGGGAGAAAAACTGTTTTTT,CASSPLTGTGEKLFF
.,many,TRBV9,TRBJ1-6,TGTGCCAGCAGCGTCCGGGCTAACTTT,CASSVRANF
TRBD1,many,TRBV7-2,TRBJ2-7,TGTGCCAGCAGCTTAGCCAAAGGGGGCCTCGAGCAGTACTTC,CASSLAKGGLEQYF
TRBD1,many,TRBV20-1,TRBJ1-1,TGCAGTGCCAAGCGAACAGGGGGGGTTATGAACACTGAAGCTTTCTTT,CSAKRTGGVMNTEAFF
TRBD1,many,TRBV20-1,TRBJ2-1,TGCAGTGCCCCGACAGGGAGCAATGAGCAGTTCTTC,CSAPTGSNEQFF
.,.,TRBV7-8,TRBJ1-5,TGTGCCAGCAGCCGGACAGTTAACAATCAGCCCCAGCATTTT,CASSRTVNNQPQHF
.,many,TRBV7-3,TRBJ1-6,TGTGCCAGCAGCTCCACCGGGGCCCCCGGGAGCTCCTATAATTCACCCCTCCACTTT,CASSSTGAPGSSYNSPLHF
.,many,TRBV7-9,TRBJ1-1,TGTGCCAGCAGGTTCAGGGGTACTGAAGCTTTCTTT,CASRFRGTEAFF
.,many,TRBV6-2/TRBV6-3,TRBJ2-1,TGTGCCAGCAGTCAACTTATCTACAATGAGCAGTTCTTC,CASSQLIYNEQFF
TRBD1,few,TRBV5-1,TRBJ1-2,TGCGCCAGCAGCCTGGACAGGAATAATGGCTACACCTTC,CASSLDRNNGYTF
TRBD1,many,TRBV4-1,TRBJ2-7,TGCGCCAGCAGCCAAGACCCCCCCGGGACAGGGGTCGGCGAGCAGTACTTC,CASSQDPPGTGVGEQYF
.,many,TRBV6-1,TRBJ2-7,TGTGCCAGCAGTGAGACAGGATTCTACGAGCAGTACTTC,CASSETGFYEQYF
TRBD2,many,TRBV20-1,TRBJ2-2,TGCAGTGCCAATCACCCGGGGGGTCGAAGCACCGGGGAGCTGTTTTTT,CSANHPGGRSTGELFF
.,many,TRBV9,TRBJ2-2,TGTGCCAGCAGCGTAGAAGTTTTGAACACCGGGGAGCTGTTTTTT,CASSVEVLNTGELFF
.,many,TRBV15,TRBJ2-5,TGTGCCACCAGCAGAGATAACCAAGAGACCCAGTACTTC,CATSRDNQETQYF
TRBD1,.,TRBV2,TRBJ2-2,TGTGCCAGCAGTTGGGACAGCTACACCGGGGAGCTGTTTTTT,CASSWDSYTGELFF
TRBD1,many,TRBV6-2/TRBV6-3,TRBJ2-3,TGTGCCAGCAGTATACAGGGGTCCACAGATACGCAGTATTTT,CASSIQGSTDTQYF
TRBD1,many,TRBV4-1,TRBJ1-1,TGCGCCAGCAGCCATGCGGGACAGGGGAACACTGAAGCTTTCTTT,CASSHAGQGNTEAFF